Following are 26 T cell receptor beta chains from one sample sequenced in a study of tumor and adjacent non-tumor tissue in lung cancer. This sample's RNA came from whole unsorted tissue. The library came from three nested PCR rounds adapted from ARM-PCR protocols. TCRdb fed the multiplex PCR reads into MiXCR, producing one record per CDR3 protein. This sample has 65,000 to 95,000 distinct CDR3 sequences; around 70% occur once, and the top ten carry 10% to 15%. The sequenced sample consisted of lung tumor tissue. The receptors stem from a woman in her 70s with non-small cell lung cancer.

This chain links TRBV4-2 with TRBJ2-2; 8 positions match TRBD2. V gave up 0 bases and J gave up 14 bases; unmatched junction bases: 17. The length of the CDR3 is 17 residues. The germline gives CDR1 LGHNA, CDR2 YNFKEQ. CDR3 nucleotides: TGTGCCAGCAGCCAAGATTCTAGCGGGTGGATTACCGAGGACCTGTTTTTT. Protein: CASSQDSSGWITEDLFF.

On this clonotype itself: No conserved phenylalanine or tryptophan is present at the end of the CDR3, so a read error is the likely explanation. The chain has TRBV5-5 and TRBJ1-6; TRBD1 is a possible D gene (5 bases). The CDR3 has 15 amino acids. Per the germline V gene, CDR1 is SGHKS and CDR2 is YYEKEE (reference sequence). The CDR3 sequence is CASTLVLQGNSPLHL. CDR3 coding DNA: TGTGCCAGCACCTTGGTATTGCAGGGAAATTCACCCCTCCACCTT.

Turning to this clonotype: The junction departs from germline at one end; a sequencing error may be responsible. The chain combines TRBV11-1 with TRBJ2-3; D is perhaps TRBD2 (5 bases). This CDR3 has 15 amino acids. Germline V lookup: CDR1 SGHAT, CDR2 FQDESV (reference sequence). The chain's CDR3 is CACSKPNGVGDTQYF. In nucleotides, the CDR3 is TGTGCCTGCAGCAAACCCAACGGGGTGGGTGATACGCAGTATTTT.

There are a few counts of this clonotype. A read error may be the cause here, since a much bigger clone is one base away. V gene TRBV5-4 combines with J gene TRBJ2-7; TRBD2 is a possible D gene (6 bases). The CDR3 totals 16 residues. From germline, CDR1 is SGHNT and CDR2 YYREEE (reference sequence). CDR3 amino acids: CASSLIGSGLSHEQYF. The CDR3, as DNA: TGTGCCAGCAGCTTGATCGGTAGCGGCCTCTCCCACGAGCAGTACTTC.

Details on this clonotype: A junction boundary mismatches the germline segment, possibly from a read error. The J gene is TRBJ1-6, the V gene TRBV6-1; maybe TRBD1 (5 bases). The CDR3 loop spans 15 amino acids. Germline lookup yields CDR1 MNHNS and CDR2 SASEGT. The CDR3 region is CASREARGDNSPLHF. In DNA, the CDR3 is TGTGCTAGCAGGGAAGCGCGGGGTGATAATTCACCCCTCCACTTT.

The V call is TRBV18, the J call TRBJ2-3; D is unresolved. Germline lookup yields CDR1 KGHSH and CDR2 LQKENI. This CDR3 has 15 residues. V shed 3 bases and J shed 2 bases, with 12 bases lying between them. DNA for the CDR3: TGTGCCAGCTCACCCGAATCCACCAACACAGATACGCAGTATTTT. Its protein product is CASSPESTNTDTQYF.

To note about this clonotype: A much larger clone differs from this one at a single base, so this may be a read error. The CDR3 sequence is CASSSQPSVQTLYNEQFF. The CDR3 DNA reads TGCGCCAGCAGCTCCCAGCCCAGCGTGCAGACCCTTTACAATGAGCAGTTCTTC. The V and J genes are TRBV5-1 and TRBJ2-1, with D unresolved. Trimming took 3 bases from V and 4 from J, leaving 23 bases between them. Germline CDR1 SGHRS, CDR2 YFSETQ. The CDR3 has 18 residues.

For this clonotype: One junction end does not reproduce the germline sequence, and a read error may be involved. The chain combines TRBV10-3 with TRBJ2-7, with D perhaps TRBD1 (6 bases). Germline CDR1 reads ENHRY; CDR2 reads SYGVKD. The CDR3 is made up of 13 amino acids. The CDR3 DNA reads TGTGCCGTCAGTGAGGGGGAGCACTACGAGCAGTACTTC. Protein: CAVSEGEHYEQYF.

Concerning this clonotype: Since the CDR3 does not end with the conserved phenylalanine or tryptophan, this likely comes from a read error. The rearrangement links TRBV5-1 to TRBJ1-3, with no clear D. Trimming left V 3 bases short and J 2 bases short, with 9 bases between. The CDR3 loop spans 14 amino acids. Germline CDR1 and CDR2: SGHRS and YFSETQ. The CDR3 DNA is TGCGCCAGCAGCTATGGGGAGACTGGAAACACCATATATTAT. It specifies CASSYGETGNTIYY.

This clonotype was seen a single time. This rearrangement joins TRBV28 to TRBJ2-3; tentatively, D is TRBD2 (5 bases). Germline values: CDR1 MDHEN, CDR2 SYDVKM. The CDR3 length is 15 residues. With 3 bases removed from V and 2 bases from J, the gap between germline ends came to 12 bases. For the CDR3, the DNA is TGTGCCAGCAGTTTGACTATTGGTAACACAGATACGCAGTATTTT. Protein product: CASSLTIGNTDTQYF.

With respect to this clonotype: The junction differs from germline at one of its ends, possibly a read error. The gene calls are TRBV11-1 and TRBJ2-3; D possibly uses TRBD1 or TRBD2 (5 bases each). The CDR3 is made up of 14 amino acids. The V gene's germline CDR1 is SGHAT and CDR2 FQDESV (reference sequence). This chain's CDR3 is CASSLDMEADTRYF. CDR3 DNA: TGTGCCAGCAGTTTGGACATGGAGGCAGATACGCGGTATTTT.

This clonotype was picked up one time. Since a much larger clone is just one base distant, this may be a read error. The rearrangement uses TRBV5-1 and TRBJ1-6, with 7 bases matching TRBD1. The CDR3 has 14 amino acids. Per germline, CDR1 SGHRS and CDR2 YFSETQ. The CDR3 region has the DNA TGCGCCAGCAGCGGGGGACAGCCAAATTCACCCATCCACTTT. This sequence encodes CASSGGQPNSPIHF.

J is TRBJ1-4 and V is TRBV6-1; D may be TRBD1 (5 bases). CDR1 is MNHNS and CDR2 is SASEGT in the germline V gene. This CDR3 is built from 13 residues. The CDR3: CVCRDPRGEKLFF. As DNA, the CDR3 is TGTGTCTGCAGGGACCCTCGGGGTGAAAAACTGTTTTTT.

This chain connects TRBV20-1 to TRBJ1-4, with TRBD1 as a possible D gene (5 bases). The CDR3 totals 14 residues. V shed 3 bases and J shed 7 bases, with 15 bases lying between them. Germline loops: CDR1 DFQATT, CDR2 SNEGSKA (reference sequence). Here the CDR3 DNA reads TGCAGTGCTAGGATGGGGGGGAGGAGTGAAAAACTGTTTTTT. Its protein product is CSARMGGRSEKLFF.

The rearrangement joins TRBV12-3 or TRBV12-4 to TRBJ2-5; D is unclear. CDR3 size: 14 residues. The V gene lost 5 bases and the J gene lost 2 bases, with 12 bases spanning the gap. This CDR3 is CASSTGTAQETQYF. The DNA for the CDR3 is TGTGCCAGCAGTACCGGCACAGCACAAGAGACCCAGTACTTC.

This clonotype was counted many times. The J gene is TRBJ1-6, the V gene TRBV28; unclear D gene. V was trimmed by 6 bases and J by 7 bases, leaving 7 bases between them. CDR1 is MDHEN and CDR2 is SYDVKM in the germline V gene. There are 12 residues in the CDR3. The DNA of the CDR3 is TGTGCCAGCAGACAGTCAAATTCACCCCTCCACTTT. Its translation is CASRQSNSPLHF.

The chain links TRBV6-6 to TRBJ2-3; the D gene is possibly TRBD2 (6 bases). The germline V gene encodes CDR1 MNHNY and CDR2 SVGAGI (reference sequence). The CDR3 has 14 amino acids. Deletions cut 10 bases from V and 4 bases from J, with 18 bases between. CDR3 residues: CATCPRDFPDTQYF. Written as DNA, the CDR3 is TGTGCCACCTGTCCCCGGGACTTTCCAGATACGCAGTATTTT.

The chain is built from TRBV6-6 and TRBJ2-3, with 10 bases that match TRBD2. The CDR3 consists of 15 residues. Germline V lookup: CDR1 MNHNY, CDR2 SVGAGI (reference sequence). Trimming took 6 bases from V and 5 from J; bases not matched to a gene: 8. This CDR3 is CASRTLAGGLDTQYF. The CDR3 nucleotides are TGTGCCAGCAGAACATTAGCGGGAGGATTAGATACGCAGTATTTT.

In the case of this clonotype: At one end the junction does not follow the germline gene, possibly because of a read error. This chain joins TRBV7-3 and TRBJ2-2; 9 nucleotides match TRBD2. This CDR3 region has 17 residues. CDR1 and CDR2 (germline): SGHTA, FQGTGA. CDR3 in amino acids: CTSTLTPSGMNTGELFF. DNA for the CDR3: TGTACCAGCACCTTAACCCCTAGCGGGATGAACACCGGGGAGCTGTTTTTT.

V is TRBV4-1 and J is TRBJ2-5; D possibly matches TRBD1 or TRBD2 (5 bases each). The V end was cut by 6 bases, the J end by 2 bases, with 19 bases between. The length of the CDR3 is 16 residues. Looked up from germline, CDR1 is MGHRA and CDR2 is YSYEKL. The DNA of the CDR3 is TGCGCCAGCAGTACCCCGGGGACCCAAGGTCAAGAGACCCAGTACTTC. Translating gives CASSTPGTQGQETQYF.

A note on this clonotype: One end of the junction varies from germline; a read error may be responsible. The chain links TRBV5-1 to TRBJ1-1; the D gene is possibly TRBD1 (5 bases). CDR1 and CDR2 (germline): SGHRS, YFSETQ. The CDR3 spans 14 residues. In DNA form, the CDR3 reads TGCGCCAGGAGCTTGGCAGGGATGAGCACTGAAGCTTTCTTT. It codes for CARSLAGMSTEAFF.

Ten or more counts support this clonotype. The chain carries TRBV6-1 and TRBJ2-7; 15 positions match TRBD2. From germline, CDR1 is MNHNS and CDR2 SASEGT. The CDR3 covers 16 residues. The ends lost 6 bases at V and 5 bases at J; junction bases unmatched: 8. CDR3 DNA: TGTGCCAGCAGCGATGGACTAGCGGGAGGGAGGAACGAGCAGTACTTC. It encodes CASSDGLAGGRNEQYF.

With regard to this clonotype: This could be a read error, since a much larger clone is one nucleotide away. The CDR3 nucleotides are TGTGCCAGCAGCATCACAGGGGGCGCGGAAACGCAGTATTTT. This translates into CASSITGGAETQYF. The chain couples TRBV5-6 to TRBJ2-3, with 9 bases that match TRBD1. This CDR3 has 14 residues. V gave up 4 bases and J gave up 9 bases; unmatched junction bases: 9. Germline-derived CDR1 and CDR2 are SGHDT and YYEEEE.

Worth noting for this clonotype: Given a much more abundant clone one base away, this may be a read error. The chain joins TRBV5-6 to TRBJ2-5; 9 nucleotides line up with TRBD2. This CDR3 contains 15 residues. From germline, CDR1 is SGHDT and CDR2 YYEEEE. CDR3 DNA sequence: TGTACCAGCAGCTCAAATAGCGGGAGTCGAGAGACCCAGTACTTC. Its protein product is CTSSSNSGSRETQYF.

Concerning this clonotype: A much larger clone lies one base from this, so it may be a read error. The chain carries TRBV7-9 and TRBJ1-1, with D unclear. The CDR3 contains 14 residues. Germline CDR1 is SEHNR and CDR2 is FQNEAQ (reference sequence). The CDR3 DNA reads TGTTCCAGCAGCTCCCCCCAGTATAACACTGAAGCTTTCTTT. Encoded protein: CSSSSPQYNTEAFF.

A note on this clonotype: The junction departs from germline at one end; a sequencing error may be responsible. The chain is built from TRBV6-1 and TRBJ2-2, with a possible D match to TRBD1 (5 bases). Germline V gene data show CDR1 as MNHNS and CDR2 as SASEGT. This CDR3 contains 14 residues. Here the CDR3 reads CGSSLQANTGELFF. The CDR3 bases are TGTGGCAGCAGTTTACAGGCGAACACAGGGGAGCTGTTTTTT.